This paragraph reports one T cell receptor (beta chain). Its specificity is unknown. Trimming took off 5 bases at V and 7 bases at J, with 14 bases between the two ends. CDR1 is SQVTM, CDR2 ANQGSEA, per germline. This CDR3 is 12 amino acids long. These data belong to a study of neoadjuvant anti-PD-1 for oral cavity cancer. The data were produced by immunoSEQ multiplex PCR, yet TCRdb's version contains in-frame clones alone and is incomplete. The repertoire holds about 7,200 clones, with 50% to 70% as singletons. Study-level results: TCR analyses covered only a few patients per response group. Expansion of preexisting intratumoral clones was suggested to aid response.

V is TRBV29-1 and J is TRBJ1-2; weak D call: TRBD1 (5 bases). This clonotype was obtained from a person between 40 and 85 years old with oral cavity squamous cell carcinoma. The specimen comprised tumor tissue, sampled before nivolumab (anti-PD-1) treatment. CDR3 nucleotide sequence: TGCAGCGTTCGGGACGGGGGATTTGGCTACACCTTC. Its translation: CSVRDGGFGYTF.